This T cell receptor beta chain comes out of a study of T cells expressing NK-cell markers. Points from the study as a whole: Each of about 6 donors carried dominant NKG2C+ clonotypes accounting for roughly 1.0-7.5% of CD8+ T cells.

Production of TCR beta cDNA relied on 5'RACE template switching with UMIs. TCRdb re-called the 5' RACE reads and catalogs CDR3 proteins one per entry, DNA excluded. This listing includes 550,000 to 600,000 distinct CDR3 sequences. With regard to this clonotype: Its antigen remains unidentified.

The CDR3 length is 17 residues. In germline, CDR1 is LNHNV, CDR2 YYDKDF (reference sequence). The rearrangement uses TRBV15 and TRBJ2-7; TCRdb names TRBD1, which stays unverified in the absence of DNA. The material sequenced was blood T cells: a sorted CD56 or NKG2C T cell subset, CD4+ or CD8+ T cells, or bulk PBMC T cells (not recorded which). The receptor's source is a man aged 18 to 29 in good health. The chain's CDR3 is CATSSAMGGQGYYEQYF.